This T cell receptor (beta chain) was identified during a study of cytomegalovirus exposure and HLA in healthy donors. Findings and caveats of the study: Near-uniform donor sequencing depth was presumed by presence/absence analyses.

As for this clone: The target antigen is unknown.

CDR3 size: 15 residues. The germline V gene has CDR1 SGHRS and CDR2 YFSETQ. Trimming took 1 base from V and 6 from J, leaving 14 bases between them. PCR employed 60 Vbeta and 13 Jbeta primers. Data came from immunoSEQ multiplex PCR; TCRdb stores just in-frame clones and leaves some out. Of about 73,000 clones detected, around 75% appear once; the ten largest clones hold 9.5% to 15%. Nominal health characterized the donors when sampled, though unrecorded immune exposures were likely. Source material: PBMCs. The gene calls are TRBV5-1 and TRBJ2-1; D uncertain. This receptor was obtained from a man aged 65-85 years in good health and CMV-seronegative. Here the CDR3 reads CASSLRSDPINEQFF. DNA for the CDR3: TGCGCCAGCAGCTTGAGGAGCGACCCTATCAATGAGCAGTTCTTC. Full variable domain (rest looked up from reference TRBV5-1 and TRBJ2-1): KAGVTQTPRYLIKTRGQQVTLSCSPISGHRSVSWYQQTPGQGLQFLFEYFSETQRNKGNFPGRFSGRQFSNSRSEMNVSTLELGDSALYLCASSLRSDPINEQFFGPGTRLTVL.